The source of this TCR beta chain is a study of neurological immune-mediated disorders. The CDR3 runs 12 residues. J lost 4 bases, V lost 10 bases, and 2 bases had no gene match. Germline V CDR1 and CDR2: SNHLY, FYNNEI. Using its own MiXCR run on the 5' RACE reads, TCRdb lists one record per CDR3 protein. The sample has tens of thousands of distinct CDR3 sequences, roughly 12% seen once. The sequenced sample consisted of PBMCs. This chain connects TRBV2 to TRBJ1-1, with 11 bases lining up with TRBD1. The TCR comes from a man aged 60-69 years in good health. In nucleotides, the CDR3 is TGTGCCATAGGGACAGGGGGCACTGAAGCTTTCTTT. Its translation is CAIGTGGTEAFF.